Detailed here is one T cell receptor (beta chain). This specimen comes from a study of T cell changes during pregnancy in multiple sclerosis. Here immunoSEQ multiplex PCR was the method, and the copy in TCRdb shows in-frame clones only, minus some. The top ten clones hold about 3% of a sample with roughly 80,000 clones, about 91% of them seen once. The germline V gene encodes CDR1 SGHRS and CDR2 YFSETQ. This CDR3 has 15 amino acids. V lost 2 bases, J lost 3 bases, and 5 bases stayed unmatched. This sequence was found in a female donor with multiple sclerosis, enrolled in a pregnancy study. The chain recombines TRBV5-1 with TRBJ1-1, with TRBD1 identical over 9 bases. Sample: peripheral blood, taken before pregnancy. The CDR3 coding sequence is TGCGCCAGCAGCTTAACAGGGGGCGCGGACACTGAAGCTTTCTTT. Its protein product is CASSLTGGADTEAFF.